The 19 T cell receptor beta chains presented below share a single source sample, sequenced in a study of control samples from healthy donors and cancer patients. Profiling relied on immunoSEQ multiplex PCR, and the TCRdb table lists in-frame clones only, not all of them. The sample has about 46,000 clones, almost 90% seen once. Source material: PBMCs. The receptors derive from a man in his fifties with head and neck cancer.

This clone was detected once. The genes are TRBV6-4 and TRBJ2-2; D may be TRBD2 (5 bases). Germline V gene sequence: CDR1 MRHNA, CDR2 SNTAGT. This CDR3 region has 12 residues. V was pared by 8 bases and J by 2 bases, with 6 bases between. The CDR3: CASEGNTGELFF. As DNA, the CDR3 is TGTGCCAGCGAGGGAAACACCGGGGAGCTGTTTTTT.

Details on this clone: A junction boundary mismatches the germline segment, possibly from a read error. The gene calls are TRBV6-4 and TRBJ2-3; 9 nucleotides align to TRBD2. The CDR3 sequence is 14 residues long. Germline V gives CDR1 MRHNA, CDR2 SNTAGT. CDR3 protein: CASSLLAGTDTQYF. The CDR3 DNA reads as TGTGCCAGCAGTCTACTAGCGGGCACGGATACGCAGTATTTT.

The V and J genes are TRBV6-5 and TRBJ2-5; the D is unclear. This CDR3 has 14 amino acids. V lost 4 bases to trimming and J lost 1 base, with 10 bases between them. Germline V gives CDR1 MNHEY, CDR2 SVGAGI. CDR3 loop: CASSLGPGQETQYF. CDR3 in DNA: TGTGCCAGCAGTTTGGGCCCCGGCCAAGAGACCCAGTACTTC.

This chain connects TRBV19 to TRBJ2-1, with TRBD1 identical over 7 bases. The germline V gene encodes CDR1 LNHDA and CDR2 SQIVND (reference sequence). V shed 4 bases and J 4 bases; nucleotides not matched to a gene: 7. This CDR3 comprises 15 residues. In nucleotides, the CDR3 is TGTGCCAGTAGTACCGACAGGGACGCATACAATGAGCAGTTCTTC. Amino acid sequence: CASSTDRDAYNEQFF.

J is TRBJ2-3 and V is TRBV19, with 10 bases matching TRBD2. The V segment lost 3 bases and the J segment 4 bases; nucleotides outside the gene matches: 4. From germline, CDR1 is LNHDA and CDR2 SQIVND (reference sequence). This CDR3 is 15 amino acids long. The CDR3 loop reads CASSMRLAGADTQYF. CDR3 in DNA: TGTGCCAGTAGTATGCGTCTAGCGGGAGCAGATACGCAGTATTTT.

DNA for the CDR3: TGTGCCAGTACAGACGGACAGGGGCCGGCGAACACTGAAGCTTTCTTT. Translating it yields CASTDGQGPANTEAFF. The V and J genes are TRBV19 and TRBJ1-1; TRBD1 matches 9 bases. Germline values: CDR1 LNHDA, CDR2 SQIVND (reference sequence). After removal of 7 bases from V and 1 base from J, the junction contained 10 bases not matched to a gene. The CDR3 runs 16 residues.

The chain carries TRBV6-5 and TRBJ1-6, with D tentatively TRBD1 (5 bases). Between the trimmed V and J ends, which lost 2 bases and 5 bases, there was a span of 10 bases. Germline CDR1 and CDR2: MNHEY and SVGAGI. The CDR3 covers 15 residues. CDR3 sequence (DNA): TGTGCCAGCAGTTACATAGGGGAAGATAATTCACCCCTCCACTTT. As protein: CASSYIGEDNSPLHF.

The chain is built from TRBV28 and TRBJ1-1, with TRBD1 as a possible D gene (5 bases). CDR3 length: 16 amino acids. Trimming pared 8 bases from V and 4 bases from J, leaving 23 bases between. Germline values: CDR1 MDHEN, CDR2 SYDVKM. The CDR3 spells CASLPGGTLWVTEAFF. The CDR3 DNA follows: TGTGCCAGCTTACCGGGGGGGACCCTGTGGGTCACTGAAGCTTTCTTT.

This chain connects TRBV7-2 to TRBJ2-7, with D possibly TRBD1 on 5 matching bases. V was shortened by 2 bases and J by 3 bases, with 8 bases between the two germline ends. CDR3 length equals 13 residues. The germline V gene encodes CDR1 SGHTA and CDR2 FQGNSA. The CDR3 spells CASSLRQFYEQYF. CDR3 coding DNA: TGTGCCAGCAGCTTAAGACAGTTCTACGAGCAGTACTTC. Using reference TRBV7-2 and TRBJ2-7 for the parts outside the CDR3, the full variable domain is GAGVSQSPSNKVTEKGKDVELRCDPISGHTALYWYRQSLGQGLEFLIYFQGNSAPDKSGLPSDRFSAERTGGSVSTLTIQRTQQEDSAVYLCASSLRQFYEQYFGPGTRLTVT.

Note on this clone: The junction differs from germline at one of its ends, possibly a read error. The V and J genes are TRBV7-2 and TRBJ2-5, with 12 bases aligning to TRBD1. This CDR3 comprises 17 residues. CDR1 is SGHTA and CDR2 is FQGNSA in the germline V gene. The CDR3 region has the DNA TGTGCCAGCAGCTTAGGTGGGACAGGGGGCTGGCAAGAGGCCCAGTACTTC. This codes for CASSLGGTGGWQEAQYF.

The DNA for the CDR3 is TGTGCCAGCGGCGCTCCCCTGGCCGGTGGCTACACCTTC. Its protein product is CASGAPLAGGYTF. The rearrangement links TRBV28 to TRBJ1-2; D unresolved. Germline V CDR1 and CDR2: MDHEN, SYDVKM. CDR3 length: 13 amino acids. Trimming stripped 8 bases from V and 7 bases from J, with 17 bases between.

V and J are TRBV5-1 and TRBJ2-7; D tentatively fits TRBD1 or TRBD2 (5 bases each). V lost 0 bases and J 6 bases, leaving 16 bases between the germline ends. This CDR3 contains 15 residues. Germline V lookup: CDR1 SGHRS, CDR2 YFSETQ. CDR3 sequence: CASSLGRRGPSEQYF. In DNA, the CDR3 is TGCGCCAGCAGCTTGGGTCGTCGGGGACCCAGCGAGCAGTACTTC.

Written as DNA, the CDR3 is TGTGCCAGCAGCTTAGCGTTTCGCCAGATACGAAACAATGAGCAGTTCTTC. This sequence encodes CASSLAFRQIRNNEQFF. The chain uses TRBV7-9 and TRBJ2-1; D not resolved. V lost 0 bases and J lost 5, with 17 bases in between. The CDR3 totals 17 residues. Looked up from germline, CDR1 is SEHNR and CDR2 is FQNEAQ (reference sequence).

This chain connects TRBV7-3 to TRBJ1-1; D is undetermined. Trimming left V 3 bases short and J 1 base short, with 9 bases between. The CDR3 loop spans 14 amino acids. Germline-derived CDR1 and CDR2 are SGHTA and FQGTGA. The DNA for the CDR3 is TGTGCCAGCAGCTTCCTAGACGGGAACACTGAAGCTTTCTTT. Translating gives CASSFLDGNTEAFF.

The CDR3 spells CASDRGKTEAFF. The CDR3 coding sequence is TGTGCCAGCGACAGGGGAAAAACTGAAGCTTTCTTT. The J gene is TRBJ1-1, the V gene TRBV28; TRBD1 agrees at 8 bases. CDR1 and CDR2 from the germline V gene are MDHEN and SYDVKM. With V trimmed by 8 bases and J by 5 bases, 4 bases remained unmatched. The CDR3 is made up of 12 amino acids.

This clone was picked up a small number of times. The CDR3 coding sequence is TGCGCCAGCAGTGCCGTAACTAGCGGGAGCTTCTCCATCACAGATACGCAGTATTTT. As protein: CASSAVTSGSFSITDTQYF. The V gene is TRBV10-2, the J gene TRBJ2-3, with 11 bases lining up with TRBD2. J lost 2 bases, V lost 4 bases, and 14 bases had no gene match. The CDR3 sequence is 19 residues long. CDR1 is WSHSY, CDR2 SAAADI, per germline.

The CDR3 spells CASSLARAGQGAFGGELFF. The CDR3 nucleotides read TGTGCCAGCAGCTTAGCCCGGGCGGGACAGGGGGCGTTCGGAGGGGAGCTGTTTTTT. The gene calls are TRBV7-2 and TRBJ2-2; 12 nucleotides line up with TRBD1. V lost 0 bases to trimming and J lost 8 bases; unmatched junction nucleotides: 13. Germline CDR1 reads SGHTA; CDR2 reads FQGNSA. The CDR3 contains 19 residues.

V is TRBV5-4 and J is TRBJ2-1, with a tentative D call TRBD1 (6 bases). Germline CDR1 reads SGHNT; CDR2 reads YYREEE (reference sequence). The CDR3 covers 13 residues. The V end lost 4 bases, the J end lost 4 bases, and 9 bases lay between the germline ends. The CDR3 loop reads CASSPQGYNEQFF. Here the CDR3 DNA reads TGTGCCAGCAGCCCCCAGGGGTACAATGAGCAGTTCTTC.

This chain links TRBV4-3 with TRBJ1-4; D not certain. V gave up 0 bases and J gave up 4 bases, with 12 bases separating them. The CDR3 has 16 residues. The germline V gene has CDR1 LGHNA and CDR2 YSLEER. The CDR3 DNA reads as TGCGCCAGCAGCCAAGAGGTTGTGGACTATAATGAAAAACTGTTTTTT. Translating it yields CASSQEVVDYNEKLFF.